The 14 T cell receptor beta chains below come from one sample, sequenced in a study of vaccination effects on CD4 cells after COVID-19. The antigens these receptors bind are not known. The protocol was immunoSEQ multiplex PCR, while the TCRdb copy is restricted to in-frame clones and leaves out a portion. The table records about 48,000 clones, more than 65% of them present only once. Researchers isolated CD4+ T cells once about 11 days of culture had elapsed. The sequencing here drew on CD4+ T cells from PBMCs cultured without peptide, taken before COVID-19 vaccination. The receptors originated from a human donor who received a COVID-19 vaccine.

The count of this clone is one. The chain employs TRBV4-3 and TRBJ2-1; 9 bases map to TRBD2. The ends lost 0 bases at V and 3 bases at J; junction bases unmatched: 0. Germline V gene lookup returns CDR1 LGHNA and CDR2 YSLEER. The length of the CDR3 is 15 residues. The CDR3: CASSQETSGYNEQFF. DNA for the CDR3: TGCGCCAGCAGCCAAGAGACTAGCGGCTACAATGAGCAGTTCTTC.

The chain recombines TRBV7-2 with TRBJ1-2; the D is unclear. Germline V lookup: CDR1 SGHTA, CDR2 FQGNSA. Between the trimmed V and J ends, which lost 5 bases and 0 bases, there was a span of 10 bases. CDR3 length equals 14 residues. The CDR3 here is CASSRLASNYGYTF. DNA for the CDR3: TGTGCCAGCAGCCGCCTTGCGTCTAACTATGGCTACACCTTC. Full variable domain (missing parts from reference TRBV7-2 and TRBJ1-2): GAGVSQSPSNKVTEKGKDVELRCDPISGHTALYWYRQSLGQGLEFLIYFQGNSAPDKSGLPSDRFSAERTGGSVSTLTIQRTQQEDSAVYLCASSRLASNYGYTFGSGTRLTVV.

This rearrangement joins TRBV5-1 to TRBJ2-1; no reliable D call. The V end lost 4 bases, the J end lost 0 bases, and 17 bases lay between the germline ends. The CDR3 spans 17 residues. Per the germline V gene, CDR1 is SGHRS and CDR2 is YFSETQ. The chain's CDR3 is CASSAAWRISSYNEQFF. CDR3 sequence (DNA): TGCGCCAGCAGCGCAGCCTGGCGGATAAGCTCCTACAATGAGCAGTTCTTC. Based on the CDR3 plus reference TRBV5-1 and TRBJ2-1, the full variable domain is KAGVTQTPRYLIKTRGQQVTLSCSPISGHRSVSWYQQTPGQGLQFLFEYFSETQRNKGNFPGRFSGRQFSNSRSEMNVSTLELGDSALYLCASSAAWRISSYNEQFFGPGTRLTVL.

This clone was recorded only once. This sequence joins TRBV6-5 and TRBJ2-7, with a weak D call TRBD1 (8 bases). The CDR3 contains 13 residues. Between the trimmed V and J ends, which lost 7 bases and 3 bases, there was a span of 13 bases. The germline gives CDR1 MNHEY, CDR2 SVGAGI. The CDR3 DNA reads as TGTGCCAGCAACAGGGGGGGAGACTACGAGCAGTACTTC. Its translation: CASNRGGDYEQYF.

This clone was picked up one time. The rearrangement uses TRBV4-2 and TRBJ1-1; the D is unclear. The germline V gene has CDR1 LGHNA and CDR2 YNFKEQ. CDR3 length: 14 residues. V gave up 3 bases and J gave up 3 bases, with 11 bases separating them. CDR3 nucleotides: TGTGCCAGCAGCCATCCAAGGAAGGACACTGAAGCTTTCTTT. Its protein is CASSHPRKDTEAFF.

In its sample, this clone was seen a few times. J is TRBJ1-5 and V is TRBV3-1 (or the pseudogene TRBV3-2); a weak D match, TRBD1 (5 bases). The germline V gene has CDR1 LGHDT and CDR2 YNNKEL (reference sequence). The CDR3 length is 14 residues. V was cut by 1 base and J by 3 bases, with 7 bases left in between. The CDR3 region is CASSQGQFNQPQHF. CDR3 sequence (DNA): TGTGCCAGCAGCCAAGGACAGTTCAATCAGCCCCAGCATTTT.

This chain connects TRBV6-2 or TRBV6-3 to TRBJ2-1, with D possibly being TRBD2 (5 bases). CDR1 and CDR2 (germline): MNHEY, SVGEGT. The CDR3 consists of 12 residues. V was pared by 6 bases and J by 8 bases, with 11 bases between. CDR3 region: CASSYHGDEQFF. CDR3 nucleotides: TGTGCCAGCAGCTATCACGGGGATGAGCAGTTCTTC.

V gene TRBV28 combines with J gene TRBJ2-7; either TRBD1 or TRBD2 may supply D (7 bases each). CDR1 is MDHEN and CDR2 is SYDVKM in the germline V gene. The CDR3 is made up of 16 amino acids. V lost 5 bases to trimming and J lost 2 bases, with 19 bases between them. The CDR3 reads CASSPPRGGGTYEQYF. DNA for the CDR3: TGTGCCAGCAGTCCTCCCAGGGGGGGAGGGACCTACGAGCAGTACTTC.

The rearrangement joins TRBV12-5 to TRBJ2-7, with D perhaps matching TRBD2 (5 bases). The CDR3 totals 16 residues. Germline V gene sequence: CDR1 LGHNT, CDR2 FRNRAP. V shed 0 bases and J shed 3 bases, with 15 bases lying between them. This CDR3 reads CASGLVTGKGVYEQYF. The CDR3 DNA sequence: TGTGCTAGTGGTTTGGTAACGGGGAAGGGAGTCTACGAGCAGTACTTC.

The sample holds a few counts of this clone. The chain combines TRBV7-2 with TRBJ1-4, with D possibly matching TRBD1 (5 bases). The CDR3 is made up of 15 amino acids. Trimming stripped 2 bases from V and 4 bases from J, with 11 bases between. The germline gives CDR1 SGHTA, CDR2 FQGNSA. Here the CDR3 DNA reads TGTGCCAGCAGCTTATCCGGGGCGGGTAATGAAAAACTGTTTTTT. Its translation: CASSLSGAGNEKLFF.

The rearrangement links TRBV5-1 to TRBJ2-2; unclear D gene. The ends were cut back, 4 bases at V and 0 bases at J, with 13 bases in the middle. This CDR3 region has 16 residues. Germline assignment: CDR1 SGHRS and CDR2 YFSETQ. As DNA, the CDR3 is TGCGCCAGCAGCGGCCGCCTCGCTTCGAACACCGGGGAGCTGTTTTTT. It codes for CASSGRLASNTGELFF.

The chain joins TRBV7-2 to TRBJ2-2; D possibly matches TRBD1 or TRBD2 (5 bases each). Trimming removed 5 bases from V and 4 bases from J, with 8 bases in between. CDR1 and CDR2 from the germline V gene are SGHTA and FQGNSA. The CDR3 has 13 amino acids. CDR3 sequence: CASSTGPTGELFF. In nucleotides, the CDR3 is TGTGCCAGCAGCACGGGACCCACCGGGGAGCTGTTTTTT.

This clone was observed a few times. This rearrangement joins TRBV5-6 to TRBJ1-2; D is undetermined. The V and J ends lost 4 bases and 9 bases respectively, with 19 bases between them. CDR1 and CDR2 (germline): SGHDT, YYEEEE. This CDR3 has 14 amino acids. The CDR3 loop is CASSINGPNLSYTF. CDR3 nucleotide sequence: TGTGCCAGCAGCATAAATGGGCCGAACTTAAGCTACACCTTC.

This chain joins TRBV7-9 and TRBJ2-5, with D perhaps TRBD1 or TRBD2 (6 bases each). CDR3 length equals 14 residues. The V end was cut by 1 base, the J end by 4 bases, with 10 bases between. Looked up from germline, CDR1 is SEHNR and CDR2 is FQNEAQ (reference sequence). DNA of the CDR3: TGTGCCAGCAGCTTAGACCCGGGGGCAGAGACCCAGTACTTC. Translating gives CASSLDPGAETQYF. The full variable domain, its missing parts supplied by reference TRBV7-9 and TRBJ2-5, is DTGVSQNPRHKITKRGQNVTFRCDPISEHNRLYWYRQTLGQGPEFLTYFQNEAQLEKSRLLSDRFSAERPKGSFSTLEIQRTEQGDSAMYLCASSLDPGAETQYFGPGTRLLVL.